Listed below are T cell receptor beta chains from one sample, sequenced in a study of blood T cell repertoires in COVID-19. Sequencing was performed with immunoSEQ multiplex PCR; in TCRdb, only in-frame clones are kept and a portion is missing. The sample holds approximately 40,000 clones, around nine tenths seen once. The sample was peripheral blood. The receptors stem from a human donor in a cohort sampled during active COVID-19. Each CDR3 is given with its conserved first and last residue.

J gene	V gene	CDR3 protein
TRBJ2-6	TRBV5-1	CASSLDPSSGANVLTF
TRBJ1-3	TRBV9	CASSVSGATGNTIYF
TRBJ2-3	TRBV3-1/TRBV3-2	CASSPSLAEATDTQYF
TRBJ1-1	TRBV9	CASSQNRRTGGETGKTEAFF
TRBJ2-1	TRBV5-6	CASSPLVVEQFF
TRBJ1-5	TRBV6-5	CASDRGIQPQHF
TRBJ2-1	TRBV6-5	CASSYFTGLDEQFF
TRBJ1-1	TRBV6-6	CASSYSRATEAFF
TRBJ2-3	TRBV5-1	CASSFGTGPSTDTQYF
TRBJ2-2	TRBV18	CASSPKQAGGTGELFF
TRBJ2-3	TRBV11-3	CASSPTGGVTDTQYF
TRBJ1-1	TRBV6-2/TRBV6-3	CASSLGQGAMTEAFF
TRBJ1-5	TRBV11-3	CASSLVVLHRGLSNQPQHF
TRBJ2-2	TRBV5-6	CASSYITGEEGGELFF
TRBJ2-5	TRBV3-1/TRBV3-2	CASSQEPASGREGTQYF
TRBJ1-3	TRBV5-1	CASSGTGGSGNTIYF
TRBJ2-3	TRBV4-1	CASSQGPGQTTDTQYF
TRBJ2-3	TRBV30	CAWSSSRDTQYF
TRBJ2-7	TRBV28	CASSFHFVGDSYEQYF
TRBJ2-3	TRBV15	CATSRVKRGGFDTQYF
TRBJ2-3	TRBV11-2	CASSLSSGTITSTDTQYF
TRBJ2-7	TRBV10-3	CAITTSESYEQYF
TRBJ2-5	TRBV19	CASSGLAGVQETQYF
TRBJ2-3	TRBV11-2	CASSDRLELGPDTQYF
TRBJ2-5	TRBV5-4	CASSPRGQETQYF
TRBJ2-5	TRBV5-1	CASSFRAQETQYF
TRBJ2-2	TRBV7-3	CASSASGRGTGELFF
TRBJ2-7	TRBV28	CASSLAGQTYEQYF
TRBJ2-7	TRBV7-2	CASSLSPAGVYEQYF
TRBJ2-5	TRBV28	CASSPLGMMDRKKETQYF
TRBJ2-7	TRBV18	CASSPPAQGPYEQYF
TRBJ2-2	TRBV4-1	CASSPMTSGSGELFF
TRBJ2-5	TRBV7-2	CASSLVLRGPEGETQYF
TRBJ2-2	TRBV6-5	CATETGQETGELFF
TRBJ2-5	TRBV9	CASVNRGSPGRQETQYF
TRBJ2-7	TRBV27	CASRHSGEQYF
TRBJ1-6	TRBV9	CASSRGRQGYNSPLHF
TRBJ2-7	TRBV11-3	CASRPAGGYQQYF
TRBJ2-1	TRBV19	CASSIIGGGISEQFF
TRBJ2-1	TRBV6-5	CASTLAGADNEQFF